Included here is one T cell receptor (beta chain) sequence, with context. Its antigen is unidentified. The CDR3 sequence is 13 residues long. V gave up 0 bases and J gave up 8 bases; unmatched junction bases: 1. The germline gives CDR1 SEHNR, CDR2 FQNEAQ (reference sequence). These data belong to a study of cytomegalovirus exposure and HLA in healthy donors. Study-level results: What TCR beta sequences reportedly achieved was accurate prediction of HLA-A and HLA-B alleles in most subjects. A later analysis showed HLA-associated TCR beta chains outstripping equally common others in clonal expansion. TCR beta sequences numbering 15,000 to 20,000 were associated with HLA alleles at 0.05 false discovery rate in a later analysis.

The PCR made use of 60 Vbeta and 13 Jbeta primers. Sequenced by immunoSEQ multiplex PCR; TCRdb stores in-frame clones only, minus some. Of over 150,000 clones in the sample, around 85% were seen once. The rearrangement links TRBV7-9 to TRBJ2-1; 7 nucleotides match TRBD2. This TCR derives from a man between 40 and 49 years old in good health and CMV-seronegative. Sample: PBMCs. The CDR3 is CASSLALADEQFF. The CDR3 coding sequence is TGTGCCAGCAGCTTAGCTCTAGCGGATGAGCAGTTCTTC.